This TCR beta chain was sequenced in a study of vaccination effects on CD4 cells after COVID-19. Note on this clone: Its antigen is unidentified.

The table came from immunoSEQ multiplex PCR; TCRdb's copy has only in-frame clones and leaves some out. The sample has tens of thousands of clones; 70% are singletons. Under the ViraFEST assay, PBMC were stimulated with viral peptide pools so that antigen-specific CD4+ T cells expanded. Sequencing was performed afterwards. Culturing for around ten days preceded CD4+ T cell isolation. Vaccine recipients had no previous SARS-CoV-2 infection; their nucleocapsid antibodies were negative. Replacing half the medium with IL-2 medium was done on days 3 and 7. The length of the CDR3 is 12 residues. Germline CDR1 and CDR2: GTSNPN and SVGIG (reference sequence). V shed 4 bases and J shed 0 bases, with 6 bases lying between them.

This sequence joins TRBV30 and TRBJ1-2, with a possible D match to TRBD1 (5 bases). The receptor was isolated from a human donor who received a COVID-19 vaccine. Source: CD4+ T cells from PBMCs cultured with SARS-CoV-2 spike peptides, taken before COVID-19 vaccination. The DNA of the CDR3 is TGTGCCTGGACAGGGTCTAACTATGGCTACACCTTC. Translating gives CAWTGSNYGYTF. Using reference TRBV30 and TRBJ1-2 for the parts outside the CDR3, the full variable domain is SQTIHQWPATLVQPVGSPLSLECTVEGTSNPNLYWYRQAAGRGLQLLFYSVGIGQISSEVPQNLSASRPQDRQFILSSKKLLLSDSGFYLCAWTGSNYGYTFGSGTRLTVV.